The clone carrying this TCR beta chain was seen many times. Its antigen is currently unknown. The data originate from a study of T cells in Graves' hyperthyroidism and ophthalmopathy. Study findings and constraints: Blood shared most expanded thyroid clonotypes above 0.001.

V gave up 7 bases and J gave up 8 bases, with 20 bases separating them. Germline lookup yields CDR1 MDHEN and CDR2 SYDVKM. The length of the CDR3 is 14 residues. RNA transcripts served as the template for amplifying TCR beta CDR3 regions. Researchers ran a first-round RT-PCR on the TCR CDR3 using the HTBI primer set. TCRdb analysed the multiplex PCR reads with MiXCR anew, one entry per CDR3 protein. The sample consists of approximately 700,000 distinct CDR3 sequences, roughly 15% of them appearing once. The receptor was isolated from a man aged 18 to 30 with Graves' hyperthyroidism. The chain recombines TRBV28 with TRBJ1-1; the D gene is possibly TRBD1 (6 bases). Sequenced: blood. CDR3 sequence reads: CASNYRVLGGEAFF. CDR3 DNA sequence: TGTGCCAGCAACTACAGGGTTCTTGGAGGGGAAGCTTTCTTT.